A selection of T cell receptor beta chains follows, all from one sample in a study of cytomegalovirus exposure and HLA in healthy donors. The data were produced by immunoSEQ multiplex PCR, yet TCRdb's version contains in-frame clones alone and is incomplete. The table has 300,000 to 400,000 clones, 70% to 90% seen once; the top ten hold approximately 0.86%. The material sequenced was PBMCs. These receptor sequences come from a woman aged 18-30 years in good health and CMV-seronegative. Both conserved end residues are part of each CDR3. Each record gives: V gene, J gene, D gene, clone size, CDR3 protein, CDR3 DNA. D genes are given only for firm matches. The listing skips clone size in some rows; elsewhere it reads once, few, many or a size class.

>TRBV21-1|TRBJ1-2|NA|NA
CASSKGLGQGGGYTF
TGTGCCAGCAGCAAAGGGCTTGGACAGGGTGGGGGCTACACCTTC
>TRBV2|TRBJ1-2|NA|few
CASSGAGLGYGYTF
TGTGCCAGCAGTGGGGCAGGGCTGGGCTATGGCTACACCTTC
>TRBV27|TRBJ2-1|TRBD2|NA
CASSLSLPSGSTSYNEQFF
TGTGCCAGCAGTTTATCGTTACCTAGCGGGAGTACCTCCTACAATGAGCAGTTCTTC
>TRBV6-5|TRBJ2-7|TRBD2|NA
CASSGGTTTSYEQYF
TGTGCCAGCAGCGGCGGGACTACCACATCCTACGAGCAGTACTTC
>TRBV2|TRBJ2-2|NA|NA
CASSESLLTGELFF
TGTGCCAGCAGTGAATCACTCCTAACCGGGGAGCTGTTTTTT
>TRBV30|TRBJ1-2|NA|NA
CAWSLTLQGAYGYTF
TGTGCCTGGAGTCTCACACTTCAGGGTGCCTATGGCTACACCTTC
>TRBV9|TRBJ2-1|TRBD2|once
CASSLGLANEQFF
TGTGCCAGCAGCCTGGGACTAGCCAATGAGCAGTTCTTC
>TRBV2|TRBJ1-1|TRBD1|NA
CASSVEAGGTEAFF
TGTGCCAGCAGTGTGGAAGCAGGGGGTACTGAAGCTTTCTTT
>TRBV6-1|TRBJ1-2|TRBD1|NA
CASSSTGEGYTF
TGTGCCAGCAGTTCGACAGGGGAGGGCTACACCTTC
>TRBV2|TRBJ1-1|NA|NA
CASKTQTGLNTEAFF
TGTGCCAGCAAGACACAGACAGGTCTGAACACTGAAGCTTTCTTT